The 19 T cell receptor beta chains below all came from one sample that was sequenced in a study of Graves' ophthalmopathy and Graves' hyperthyroidism. Amplified material comprised TCR beta CDR3 regions derived from RNA transcripts. The library came from an HTBI-primed first-round RT-PCR and a second-round multiplex PCR. Using its own MiXCR run on the multiplex PCR reads, TCRdb lists one record per CDR3 protein. The sample consists of a few hundred thousand distinct CDR3 sequences, about 18% of them appearing once. What was sequenced was peripheral blood. The receptors stem from an adult woman with stable Graves' hyperthyroidism.

The table lists this clonotype with many counts. The chain joins TRBV11-2 to TRBJ2-7; D is perhaps TRBD2 (5 bases). The CDR3 covers 16 residues. Germline CDR1 is SGHAT and CDR2 is FQNNGV. V was shortened by 6 bases and J by 7 bases, with 25 bases between the two germline ends. Here the CDR3 reads CASRHTSGLLVREQYF. The CDR3 DNA is TGTGCCAGCAGGCACACGTCTGGACTCCTAGTGAGAGAGCAGTACTTC.

This clonotype was detected only a few times. The V and J genes are TRBV20-1 and TRBJ2-7; D unclear. Germline lookup yields CDR1 DFQATT and CDR2 SNEGSKA (reference sequence). Trimming removed 1 base at V and 3 bases at J, with 10 bases between. CDR3 length equals 13 residues. The CDR3 region has the DNA TGCAGTGCTAGAGTAGGCAGTATCTACGAGCAGTACTTC. This translates into CSARVGSIYEQYF.

There are many counts of this clonotype. V and J are TRBV7-2 and TRBJ2-2; 7 positions match TRBD1. Germline lookup yields CDR1 SGHTA and CDR2 FQGNSA. CDR3 length: 16 amino acids. V shed 6 bases, J shed 1 base, and the junction held 8 bases outside the gene matches. CDR3 DNA sequence: TGTGCCAGCAGAGGGACCGGGACAGTGAACACCGGGGAGCTGTTTTTT. Translated: CASRGTGTVNTGELFF.

In this sample, this clonotype turned up many times. V is TRBV12-3 or TRBV12-4 and J is TRBJ1-5; D gene ambiguous. Trimming shortened V by 2 bases and J by 3 bases, and 8 bases separated the two germline ends. The CDR3 runs 14 residues. CDR3 nucleotides: TGTGCCAGCAGTTTACGTACAGCCAATCAGCCCCAGCATTTT. Protein sequence: CASSLRTANQPQHF.

In its sample, this clonotype was seen many times. An end of the junction does not agree with germline; a read error may underlie this. The CDR3 region is CASRRGRDAASYEQCF. The CDR3 nucleotides are TGTGCCAGTCGCCGGGGGAGGGACGCGGCCTCCTACGAGCAGTGCTTC. V usage is TRBV19 and J usage is TRBJ2-7, with 7 bases fitting TRBD2. This CDR3 spans 16 amino acids. The germline gives CDR1 LNHDA, CDR2 SQIVND (reference sequence). Looking up the rest from reference TRBV19 and TRBJ2-7 gives the full variable domain: DGGITQSPKYLFRKEGQNVTLSCEQNLNHDAMYWYRQDPGQGLRLIYYSQIVNDFQKGDIAEGYSVSREKKESFPLTVTSAQKNPTAFYLCASRRGRDAASYEQCFGPGTRLTVT.

This clonotype was observed many times. The chain combines TRBV20-1 with TRBJ2-5; the D gene is possibly TRBD2 (7 bases). Trimming pared 5 bases from V and 5 bases from J, leaving 24 bases between. Germline V gene sequence: CDR1 DFQATT, CDR2 SNEGSKA (reference sequence). The CDR3 has 16 amino acids. CDR3 amino acids: CSAPEPGGSRGETQYF. The CDR3 DNA reads as TGCAGTGCTCCTGAGCCGGGGGGCTCACGGGGGGAGACCCAGTACTTC.

This clonotype was recorded many times. The chain couples TRBV10-3 to TRBJ2-7; a weak D match, TRBD1 (6 bases). CDR1 and CDR2 (germline): ENHRY, SYGVKD. The CDR3 loop spans 15 amino acids. Trimming took 4 bases from V and 2 from J, leaving 15 bases between them. Here the CDR3 reads CAISAGTLSTYEQYF. DNA of the CDR3: TGTGCCATCAGTGCCGGGACACTTTCAACCTACGAGCAGTACTTC.

In this sample, this clonotype turned up many times. The J gene is TRBJ2-7, the V gene TRBV6-2 or TRBV6-3; possibly TRBD1 or TRBD2 for D (5 bases each). Trimming removed 2 bases at V and 3 bases at J, with 14 bases between. Per germline, CDR1 MNHEY and CDR2 SVGEGT. The CDR3 covers 15 residues. CDR3 protein: CASSYGDPSVYEQYF. The CDR3 DNA follows: TGTGCCAGCAGTTACGGGGACCCATCCGTCTACGAGCAGTACTTC.

Only a few counts were recorded for this clonotype. CDR3 nucleotide sequence: TGTGCCAGCAGCCACCTACAGGGCGTTCGCTCCTACGAGCAGTACTTC. This sequence encodes CASSHLQGVRSYEQYF. The J gene is TRBJ2-7, the V gene TRBV3-1; D perhaps matches TRBD1 (6 bases). Germline V lookup: CDR1 LGHDT, CDR2 YNNKEL (reference sequence). V lost 3 bases to trimming and J lost 0 bases, with 15 bases between them. The CDR3 covers 16 residues.

This clonotype was observed at least ten times. The chain combines TRBV24-1 with TRBJ2-2; D is unclear. Trimming shortened V by 5 bases and J by 8 bases, and 11 bases separated the two germline ends. Germline loops: CDR1 KGHDR, CDR2 SFDVKD. The CDR3 covers 13 residues. CDR3 bases: TGTGCCACCAGTGCGGCAGCTGGAGGGGAGCTGTTTTTT. It encodes CATSAAAGGELFF.

Turning to this clonotype: One junction end disagrees with the germline gene, perhaps due to a read error. This sequence joins TRBV6-1 and TRBJ1-2, with 9 bases that match TRBD1. The germline V gene encodes CDR1 MNHNS and CDR2 SASEGT. The CDR3 consists of 16 residues. The CDR3 bases are TGTGCCAGCAACCCCCGGGACAGGGTCCGTTCTTATGGGTACACCTTC. Translated, it gives CASNPRDRVRSYGYTF.

This clonotype was observed at least ten times. The chain joins TRBV7-2 to TRBJ2-5, with unresolved D. The germline CDR1 and CDR2 sequences are SGHTA and FQGNSA. The V end was cut by 3 bases, the J end by 1 base, with 6 bases between. The CDR3 contains 13 residues. The CDR3 region has the DNA TGTGCCAGCAGCTTCAACTTCCAAGAGACCCAGTACTTC. Translation gives CASSFNFQETQYF.

Comments on this clonotype: This may come from a read error, since a much larger clone is one base off. The rearrangement links TRBV30 to TRBJ2-5; D gene uncertain. CDR3 size: 10 residues. CDR1 and CDR2 from the germline V gene are GTSNPN and SVGIG (reference sequence). Trimming removed 8 bases at V and 9 bases at J, with 13 bases between. The CDR3, as DNA: TGTGCCGCTAGAGAGCGTCCCCAGTACTTC. This sequence encodes CAARERPQYF.

The V and J genes are TRBV6-1 and TRBJ2-7; 10 positions agree with TRBD1. The V segment lost 7 bases and the J segment 4 bases; nucleotides outside the gene matches: 7. Per the germline V gene, CDR1 is MNHNS and CDR2 is SASEGT. The CDR3 loop spans 14 amino acids. CDR3 DNA: TGTGCCAGCACCTGGGGGACAGGGGCGTACGAGCAGTACTTC. Protein: CASTWGTGAYEQYF.

This clonotype has ten or more counts. V usage is TRBV6-1 and J usage is TRBJ1-2, with D perhaps TRBD1 (6 bases). The CDR3 has 15 residues. Germline CDR1 and CDR2: MNHNS and SASEGT. V gave up 6 bases and J gave up 6 bases, with 20 bases separating them. CDR3 residues: CASSHRMTGVNGYTF. The CDR3 DNA is TGTGCCAGCAGCCACCGAATGACAGGTGTTAATGGCTACACCTTC.

This clonotype came up many times. This rearrangement joins TRBV28 to TRBJ2-7; 13 nucleotides agree with TRBD2. CDR3 length equals 15 residues. The germline V gene has CDR1 MDHEN and CDR2 SYDVKM. Losses at the gene ends were 4 bases for V and 5 bases for J; bases not matched to a gene: 5. The CDR3 nucleotides are TGTGCCAGCAGTTCATGGACTAGCGGGAGCCACGAGCAGTACTTC. It translates to CASSSWTSGSHEQYF. Variable domain in full (rest from reference TRBV28 and TRBJ2-7): DVKVTQSSRYLVKRTGEKVFLECVQDMDHENMFWYRQDPGLGLRLIYFSYDVKMKEKGDIPEGYSVSREKKERFSLILESASTNQTSMYLCASSSWTSGSHEQYFGPGTRLTVT.

This clonotype was seen more than once but under ten times. One junction end disagrees with the germline gene, perhaps due to a read error. The chain uses TRBV18 and TRBJ1-5; TRBD1 aligns across 9 bases. Germline CDR1 KGHSH, CDR2 LQKENI. The CDR3 extends over 18 amino acids. In DNA, the CDR3 is TGTGCCAGCTCCAGCCAGGGACAGGGATCCTCCTCAAATCGGCCCCAGCATTTT. Its protein is CASSSQGQGSSSNRPQHF.

This clonotype was found many times. An end of the junction does not agree with germline; a read error may underlie this. The genes are TRBV6-5 and TRBJ2-4; TRBD1 might be the D (7 bases). The CDR3 covers 14 residues. Germline CDR1 is MNHEY and CDR2 is SVGAGI. The CDR3 reads CASSFDREVGIKYF. As DNA, the CDR3 is TGTGCCAGCAGTTTCGACAGGGAGGTTGGCATTAAGTACTTC.

This clonotype was recorded at least ten times. The chain combines TRBV6-2 or TRBV6-3 with TRBJ1-1; D unresolved. This CDR3 region has 13 residues. CDR1 and CDR2 (germline): MNHEY, SVGEGT. The V gene lost 11 bases and the J gene lost 1 base, with 14 bases spanning the gap. The CDR3 DNA reads as TGTGCCGTTGGAACAGCACGGAACACTGAAGCTTTCTTT. Amino acids: CAVGTARNTEAFF.